This TCR beta chain was recorded in a study of preoperative IRX-2 immunotherapy in early breast cancer (dated by TCRdb to the late 2010s). Receptor amplification or capture employed the immunoSEQ multiplex PCR assay. Imported from immuneACCESS, the table was reduced by TCRdb to in-frame sequences with V and J called. These copies leave out some clones; in studies compared against another copy, an unresolved V gene accounts for under half, and the cause of the remainder is not known. This sample gives 25,000 to 35,000 clones in total; over 65% of them show up just once. Of the sample, around 3.1% is held by the ten largest clones. The treatment or condition label on this specimen signifies: preoperative locoregional IRX-2 cytokine immunotherapy. The samples were obtained from a phase Ib study that tested preoperative, locoregional IRX-2 cytokine immunotherapy designed to prime immune responses. Patients with early-stage breast cancer who were given IRX-2 before surgery served as donors.

CDR1 and CDR2 (MDHEN, SYDVKM) derive from the germline V gene. From the cysteine up to the phenylalanine, the CDR3 has a length of 12 residues. This entry keeps only the CDR3 DNA: 36 bases, framed from base 1. Between the V and J ends, shortened by 3 bases and 11 bases respectively, the junction contains 10 bases. With regard to this clone: Its antigen is currently not known. Per-nucleotide qualities are absent, and no much larger clonotype sits a single base away.

The chain is assembled from TRBV28 and TRBJ2-2; no D segment can be confidently identified. This sequence was found in a human donor with breast cancer. The specimen was obtained from a patient treated with IRX-2 immunotherapy. The nucleotide sequence is given as TGTGCCAGCAGTTTCGACTCGATTGAGCTGTTTTTT. Its translation is CASSFDSIELFF.